This T cell receptor (beta chain) stems from a study of OX40 agonist ivuxolimab in advanced cancers. Trimming pared 2 bases from V and 6 bases from J, leaving 5 bases between. The CDR3 consists of 11 residues. CDR1 SGHVS and CDR2 FNYEAQ come from the germline V gene. The assay was immunoSEQ multiplex PCR, and TCRdb's table has in-frame clones only and misses some. Counted here are 40,000 to 50,000 clones, roughly 90% occurring once; the ten biggest clones make up around 10%. This sequence joins TRBV7-6 and TRBJ2-7, with unresolved D. The sequenced sample was CD4+ or CD8+ T cells sorted from blood, obtained in a trial of the OX40 agonist ivuxolimab. The receptor's source is an adult with an advanced solid tumor such as melanoma, head and neck, liver or kidney cancer. CDR3 in amino acids: CASSLRGEQYF. In nucleotides, the CDR3 is TGTGCCAGCAGCTTAAGAGGCGAGCAGTACTTC.